Listed below are T cell receptor beta chains from one sample, sequenced in a study of blood T cell repertoires in COVID-19. The data were produced by immunoSEQ multiplex PCR, yet TCRdb's version contains in-frame clones alone and is incomplete. The sample carries 71,000 or so clones, about 80% recorded once. Sequenced material: peripheral blood. These receptors were taken from a man between 65 and 79 years old with acute or convalescent COVID-19. CDR3s include the opening cysteine and the closing phenylalanine or tryptophan. D genes are given only for firm matches. Clone size appears in some rows only: once, few, many, or a class for an expanded clone.

d_call	clone_size	v_call	j_call	cdr3_aa	cdr3_nt
TRBD2	NA	TRBV13	TRBJ2-5	CASSPGLAGEAQYF	TGTGCCAGCAGCCCGGGACTAGCGGGAGAGGCCCAGTACTTC
TRBD1	NA	TRBV7-6	TRBJ1-4	CASSLQGAIGEKLFF	TGTGCCAGCAGCCTACAGGGGGCAATAGGTGAAAAACTGTTTTTT
NA	NA	TRBV27	TRBJ1-5	CASSKGGLGQPQHF	TGTGCCAGCAGCAAGGGGGGGCTGGGGCAGCCCCAGCATTTT
TRBD2	NA	TRBV2	TRBJ2-1	CASRSLAGANEQFF	TGTGCCAGCAGAAGTCTAGCGGGAGCCAATGAGCAGTTCTTC
NA	NA	TRBV7-9	TRBJ2-2	CASSDSGGELFF	TGTGCCAGCAGCGACTCTGGCGGGGAGCTGTTTTTT
TRBD1	NA	TRBV14	TRBJ2-4	CASSQAGTGGVRAKNIQYF	TGTGCCAGCAGCCAAGCCGGGACAGGGGGAGTTAGAGCCAAAAACATTCAGTACTTC
NA	NA	TRBV19	TRBJ1-2	CASSMGGLSGYTF	TGTGCCAGTAGTATGGGGGGACTAAGTGGCTACACCTTC
NA	NA	TRBV28	TRBJ2-1	CASIGLANYNEQFF	TGTGCCAGCATAGGCCTAGCGAACTACAATGAGCAGTTCTTC
NA	NA	TRBV6-5	TRBJ2-7	CASSYSMHGYHHEQYF	TGTGCCAGCAGTTACTCGATGCACGGGTATCACCACGAGCAGTACTTC
NA	NA	TRBV13	TRBJ2-7	CASSFLDSSYEQYF	TGTGCCAGCAGCTTTTTGGACAGCTCCTACGAGCAGTACTTC
NA	once	TRBV11-2	TRBJ2-5	CASSFLNFRETQYF	TGTGCCAGCAGCTTTTTGAACTTCCGAGAGACCCAGTACTTC
TRBD1	NA	TRBV7-2	TRBJ2-1	CASSLGTGRYNEQFF	TGTGCCAGCAGCTTGGGGACAGGGAGATACAATGAGCAGTTCTTC
TRBD1	NA	TRBV5-1	TRBJ1-1	CASSLATGGTEAFF	TGCGCCAGCAGCTTGGCCACAGGGGGCACTGAAGCTTTCTTT
NA	NA	TRBV24-1	TRBJ2-1	CATSASSYNEQFF	TGTGCCACCAGTGCCAGCTCCTACAATGAGCAGTTCTTC
NA	NA	TRBV14	TRBJ2-7	CASSRRGSALEQYF	TGTGCCAGCAGTCGTCGGGGGTCGGCACTCGAGCAGTACTTC
NA	NA	TRBV15	TRBJ1-4	CATSRGEGTGTLNEKLFF	TGTGCCACCAGCAGGGGCGAGGGCACGGGAACCCTTAATGAAAAACTGTTTTTT
NA	NA	TRBV5-1	TRBJ1-1	CASSFGLTGNTEAFF	TGCGCCAGCAGCTTCGGCCTTACAGGGAACACTGAAGCTTTCTTT
NA	NA	TRBV6-5	TRBJ2-1	CASKVTLSYNEQFF	TGTGCCAGCAAGGTGACACTCTCCTACAATGAGCAGTTCTTC
NA	NA	TRBV14	TRBJ1-1	CASSQVTGSLNTEAFF	TGTGCCAGCAGCCAAGTGACAGGTTCGTTAAACACTGAAGCTTTCTTT
NA	few	TRBV4-2	TRBJ1-1	CASSQDSVNTEAFF	TGTGCCAGCAGCCAAGATTCAGTGAACACTGAAGCTTTCTTT
NA	NA	TRBV7-3	TRBJ1-2	CASRSGGSDYGYTF	TGTGCCAGCAGGTCCGGGGGGTCCGACTATGGCTACACCTTC
TRBD1	few	TRBV4-1	TRBJ1-1	CASSLQGTGTNTEAFF	TGCGCCAGCAGCCTACAGGGGACAGGGACGAACACTGAAGCTTTCTTT
TRBD1	NA	TRBV6-5	TRBJ1-4	CDLAQQGEKLFF	TGTGATCTGGCCCAACAGGGGGAAAAACTGTTTTTT
NA	once	TRBV30	TRBJ2-7	CAWRTAPYYEQYF	TGTGCCTGGAGGACAGCCCCATACTACGAGCAGTACTTC
NA	once	TRBV5-4	TRBJ1-2	CASSLGARGYDYTF	TGTGCCAGCAGCTTGGGGGCCAGGGGCTATGACTACACCTTC
NA	once	TRBV15	TRBJ1-1	CATSRERYRNTEAFF	TGTGCCACCAGCAGAGAACGCTATCGGAACACTGAAGCTTTCTTT
NA	once	TRBV6-6	TRBJ1-5	CASRDLQGINQPQHF	TGTGCCAGCAGAGACCTACAGGGAATCAATCAGCCCCAGCATTTT
TRBD2	NA	TRBV9	TRBJ2-1	CASSVELAGNYNEQFF	TGTGCCAGCAGCGTAGAACTAGCGGGGAACTACAATGAGCAGTTCTTC
NA	once	TRBV27	TRBJ2-1	CASSLTTTHRNEQFF	TGTGCCAGCAGTTTAACAACCACACACAGGAATGAGCAGTTCTTC
NA	NA	TRBV5-8	TRBJ1-5	CASSLRAGPNQPQHF	TGTGCCAGCAGCTTGCGCGCAGGGCCCAATCAGCCCCAGCATTTT
NA	NA	TRBV5-1	TRBJ1-2	CASSLIPGANYGYTF	TGCGCCAGCAGCTTGATCCCCGGGGCTAACTATGGCTACACCTTC
TRBD1	NA	TRBV5-1	TRBJ2-7	CASSQRTGSTYEQYF	TGCGCCAGCAGTCAAAGGACAGGGTCAACCTACGAGCAGTACTTC
NA	NA	TRBV11-3	TRBJ2-3	CASSLVERDTQYF	TGTGCCAGCAGCTTAGTCGAGAGAGATACGCAGTATTTT
NA	NA	TRBV5-1	TRBJ1-1	CASSFNGGVNTEAFF	TGCGCCAGCAGCTTTAACGGGGGGGTGAACACTGAAGCTTTCTTT
NA	NA	TRBV19	TRBJ1-5	CASSVTVNQPQHF	TGTGCCAGTAGTGTGACAGTGAATCAGCCCCAGCATTTT
TRBD1	NA	TRBV30	TRBJ1-2	CAWSETGLVGYTF	TGTGCCTGGTCAGAGACAGGGTTAGTTGGCTACACCTTC
TRBD1	once	TRBV19	TRBJ1-1	CASCDRGLMNTEAFF	TGTGCCAGTTGCGACAGGGGATTAATGAACACTGAAGCTTTCTTT
TRBD1	few	TRBV15	TRBJ1-2	CATSRDGGTEGYYGYTF	TGTGCCACCAGCAGAGATGGGGGGACAGAGGGGTACTATGGCTACACCTTC
TRBD1	NA	TRBV24-1	TRBJ1-1	CATSDGDRGDTEAFF	TGTGCCACCAGTGATGGAGACAGGGGTGACACTGAAGCTTTCTTT
TRBD1	NA	TRBV5-8	TRBJ1-6	CASSLVIGTGGSPLHF	TGTGCCAGCAGCCTAGTCATCGGGACAGGGGGATCACCCCTCCACTTT
TRBD1	NA	TRBV9	TRBJ1-6	CASSATGALGSPLHF	TGTGCCAGCAGCGCGACAGGGGCTTTGGGTTCACCCCTCCACTTT
TRBD1	NA	TRBV28	TRBJ1-2	CASRTGQGANYGYTF	TGTGCCAGCCGGACAGGACAGGGGGCGAACTATGGCTACACCTTC
NA	NA	TRBV27	TRBJ2-3	CASSSGFYPGTDTQYF	TGTGCCAGCAGTTCGGGATTCTACCCTGGCACAGATACGCAGTATTTT
TRBD2	NA	TRBV9	TRBJ2-1	CASSVGRTSGKSLYNEQFF	TGTGCCAGCAGCGTAGGAAGGACTAGCGGGAAGTCACTCTACAATGAGCAGTTCTTC
NA	NA	TRBV7-3	TRBJ1-1	CASAQGVGTEAFF	TGTGCCAGCGCCCAGGGCGTTGGCACTGAAGCTTTCTTT
TRBD1	NA	TRBV7-9	TRBJ1-2	CASSFWDRDEDGYTF	TGTGCCAGCAGCTTTTGGGACAGGGATGAGGATGGCTACACCTTC
NA	NA	TRBV7-2	TRBJ2-7	CASSLGIQGLKTYEQYF	TGTGCCAGCAGCTTAGGGATACAGGGTCTTAAGACCTACGAGCAGTACTTC
NA	NA	TRBV10-2	TRBJ2-3	CASNGGTDTQYF	TGCGCCAGCAATGGGGGGACAGATACGCAGTATTTT
TRBD1	NA	TRBV2	TRBJ2-5	CASRGGQGSFETQYF	TGTGCCAGCAGAGGGGGACAGGGGTCGTTCGAGACCCAGTACTTC
NA	NA	TRBV6-6	TRBJ1-2	CASSLVREGYTF	TGTGCCAGCAGTCTCGTCAGGGAAGGCTACACCTTC